Listed below are T cell receptor beta chains from one sample, sequenced in a study of spatial heterogeneity in lung cancer. TCRdb ran MiXCR on the 5' RACE reads and lists one entry per CDR3 protein. The data show approximately 5,000 distinct CDR3 sequences, with under 20% seen just once and roughly 10% held by the top ten. Specimen: lung tumor tissue, collected at surgery. All receptors derive from a male donor with early-stage non-small cell lung cancer. Each CDR3 is given with its conserved first and last residue. Each record gives: J gene, clone size, V gene, D gene, CDR3 DNA, CDR3 protein. The D gene is left open where the match is weak. Size is omitted from some rows. Given values are once, few, many or a class for expanded clones.

j_gene: TRBJ1-3; abundance: medium-sized; v_gene: TRBV7-2; d_gene: NA; CDR3nt: TGTGCCAGCAGCTTAGCGGAGGGGCTCCATGGAAACACCATATATTTT; CDR3aa: CASSLAEGLHGNTIYF
j_gene: TRBJ1-1; abundance: medium-sized; v_gene: TRBV5-1; d_gene: NA; CDR3nt: TGCGCCAGCAGCTTGGCCGGGCCGAACACTGAAGCTTTCTTT; CDR3aa: CASSLAGPNTEAFF
j_gene: TRBJ1-2; abundance: many; v_gene: TRBV12-3/TRBV12-4; d_gene: TRBD1; CDR3nt: TGTGCCAGCAATCCGGGACAGGGGTTTATGTATACCTTC; CDR3aa: CASNPGQGFMYTF
j_gene: TRBJ1-4; abundance: NA; v_gene: TRBV24-1; d_gene: NA; CDR3nt: TGTGCCACCAGTGATTCCTCGACAGCTGAAAAACTGTTTTTT; CDR3aa: CATSDSSTAEKLFF
j_gene: TRBJ2-5; abundance: medium-sized; v_gene: TRBV12-3/TRBV12-4; d_gene: TRBD2; CDR3nt: TGTGCCAGCAGGCGCGGGACTAGCGTGAGAGAGACCCAGTACTTC; CDR3aa: CASRRGTSVRETQYF
j_gene: TRBJ2-1; abundance: medium-sized; v_gene: TRBV7-3; d_gene: TRBD2; CDR3nt: TGTGCCAGCAGCTTAAAGACGGTAGCGGGGGCCTCAGGTGAGCAGTTCTTC; CDR3aa: CASSLKTVAGASGEQFF
j_gene: TRBJ1-4; abundance: NA; v_gene: TRBV7-8; d_gene: NA; CDR3nt: TGTGCCAGCAGCTTACGCCGGGATTCAACTAATGAAAAACTGTTTTTT; CDR3aa: CASSLRRDSTNEKLFF
j_gene: TRBJ1-2; abundance: medium-sized; v_gene: TRBV4-3; d_gene: NA; CDR3nt: TGCGCCAGCAGCCAAGATCAGCAGGGCGATGGCTACACCTTC; CDR3aa: CASSQDQQGDGYTF
j_gene: TRBJ1-2; abundance: medium-sized; v_gene: TRBV7-9; d_gene: NA; CDR3nt: TGTGCCAGCAGCCCCGACTTCTATGGCTACACCTTC; CDR3aa: CASSPDFYGYTF
j_gene: TRBJ1-1; abundance: medium-sized; v_gene: TRBV5-5; d_gene: NA; CDR3nt: TGTGCCAGCAGCGTTCTCTGGAACACTGAAGCTTTCTTT; CDR3aa: CASSVLWNTEAFF
j_gene: TRBJ2-1; abundance: medium-sized; v_gene: TRBV29-1; d_gene: NA; CDR3nt: TGCAGCGTGTCCCTAGCGAGTGAGCAGTTCTTC; CDR3aa: CSVSLASEQFF
j_gene: TRBJ2-7; abundance: NA; v_gene: TRBV4-3; d_gene: TRBD1; CDR3nt: TGCGCCAGCAGCCAAGGACAGGGTATTTCCTACGAGCAGTACTTC; CDR3aa: CASSQGQGISYEQYF
j_gene: TRBJ2-3; abundance: many; v_gene: TRBV9; d_gene: TRBD1; CDR3nt: TGTGCCAGCAGCTCTCAGGGGGCAGTCACAGATACGCAGTATTTT; CDR3aa: CASSSQGAVTDTQYF
j_gene: TRBJ2-3; abundance: NA; v_gene: TRBV4-1; d_gene: NA; CDR3nt: TGCGCCAGCAGCCAAGATGGGCTCTGGGATCCGCAGTATTTT; CDR3aa: CASSQDGLWDPQYF
j_gene: TRBJ2-2; abundance: NA; v_gene: TRBV29-1; d_gene: TRBD1; CDR3nt: TGCAGCGTTGAAGAGGCAGTAGCAGGGGGCGAAGGGACCGGGGAGCTGTTTTTT; CDR3aa: CSVEEAVAGGEGTGELFF
j_gene: TRBJ1-5; abundance: many; v_gene: TRBV27; d_gene: TRBD1; CDR3nt: TGTGCCAGCAGTACATCCGGGACAGGGGATCAGCCCCAGCATTTT; CDR3aa: CASSTSGTGDQPQHF
j_gene: TRBJ2-3; abundance: large; v_gene: TRBV5-1; d_gene: TRBD1; CDR3nt: TGCGCCAGCAGCCCTACCGGGACAGGGGGGGCCACAGATACGCAGTATTTT; CDR3aa: CASSPTGTGGATDTQYF
j_gene: TRBJ1-1; abundance: few; v_gene: TRBV5-6; d_gene: NA; CDR3nt: TGTGCCAGCAGCTTGGGACCGCTGAACACTGAAGCTTTCTTT; CDR3aa: CASSLGPLNTEAFF
j_gene: TRBJ2-3; abundance: medium-sized; v_gene: TRBV28; d_gene: TRBD1; CDR3nt: TGTGCCAGCAGTTCAGGGGGCGATGGGGGTACGCAGTATTTT; CDR3aa: CASSSGGDGGTQYF
j_gene: TRBJ2-5; abundance: medium-sized; v_gene: TRBV5-8; d_gene: NA; CDR3nt: TGTGCCAGCAGCTTTGCCGGGACCGCAGGTCAAGAGACCCAGTACTTC; CDR3aa: CASSFAGTAGQETQYF
j_gene: TRBJ2-7; abundance: medium-sized; v_gene: TRBV6-5; d_gene: NA; CDR3nt: TGTGCCAGCAGTTCCGGGACAGAGCAGTACTTC; CDR3aa: CASSSGTEQYF
j_gene: TRBJ1-1; abundance: medium-sized; v_gene: TRBV30; d_gene: TRBD1; CDR3nt: TGTGCCTGGGCCCAGGGGGGAGACACTGAAGCTTTCTTT; CDR3aa: CAWAQGGDTEAFF
j_gene: TRBJ1-5; abundance: few; v_gene: TRBV25-1; d_gene: NA; CDR3nt: TGTGCCAGCAGTGACGGCAATCAGCCCCAGCATTTT; CDR3aa: CASSDGNQPQHF
j_gene: TRBJ2-6; abundance: NA; v_gene: TRBV6-2/TRBV6-3; d_gene: TRBD2; CDR3nt: TGTGCCAGCAGTCCCGCCGGGGGGTCCGGGGCCAACGTCCTGACTTTC; CDR3aa: CASSPAGGSGANVLTF
j_gene: TRBJ2-3; abundance: medium-sized; v_gene: TRBV11-2; d_gene: NA; CDR3nt: TGTGCCAGCAGCGGGACTTCGTTCGGAATGACTAGCACAGATACGCAGTATTTT; CDR3aa: CASSGTSFGMTSTDTQYF
j_gene: TRBJ2-5; abundance: many; v_gene: TRBV20-1; d_gene: NA; CDR3nt: TGCAGTGCTTACGCCCTGGGGGGGGCTGAAGAGACCCAGTACTTC; CDR3aa: CSAYALGGAEETQYF
j_gene: TRBJ1-6; abundance: medium-sized; v_gene: TRBV25-1; d_gene: TRBD1; CDR3nt: TGTGCCAGCAGTGAACGGGACAGGGGGTGGAATTCACCCCTCCACTTT; CDR3aa: CASSERDRGWNSPLHF
j_gene: TRBJ2-7; abundance: medium-sized; v_gene: TRBV5-1; d_gene: NA; CDR3nt: TGCGCCAGCAGCCCGCCGGGACAAACCTACGAGCAGTACTTC; CDR3aa: CASSPPGQTYEQYF
j_gene: TRBJ2-7; abundance: medium-sized; v_gene: TRBV29-1; d_gene: NA; CDR3nt: TGCAGCGTTGAAGTGGACTATTCCTACGAGCAGTACTTC; CDR3aa: CSVEVDYSYEQYF
j_gene: TRBJ2-7; abundance: medium-sized; v_gene: TRBV4-2; d_gene: NA; CDR3nt: TGTGCCAGCAGCCAATCGGCTAGCGTTGGTCTCTCCTACGAGCAGTACTTC; CDR3aa: CASSQSASVGLSYEQYF
j_gene: TRBJ2-2; abundance: medium-sized; v_gene: TRBV11-1; d_gene: NA; CDR3nt: TGTGCCAGCAGACCTTCGACAGTGAACACCGGGGAGCTGTTTTTT; CDR3aa: CASRPSTVNTGELFF
j_gene: TRBJ2-7; abundance: medium-sized; v_gene: TRBV29-1; d_gene: NA; CDR3nt: TGCAGCGTTGCCCCAGGGAACGAGCAGTACTTC; CDR3aa: CSVAPGNEQYF
j_gene: TRBJ2-4; abundance: many; v_gene: TRBV11-3; d_gene: TRBD1; CDR3nt: TGTGCCAGCAGCTTACAGGGGGCGCTTTCCCCCATCTGGAAAAACATTCAGTACTTC; CDR3aa: CASSLQGALSPIWKNIQYF
j_gene: TRBJ2-5; abundance: medium-sized; v_gene: TRBV6-2/TRBV6-3; d_gene: NA; CDR3nt: TGTGCCAGCAGTTACTCGCAGAACATCCAAGAGACCCAGTACTTC; CDR3aa: CASSYSQNIQETQYF
j_gene: TRBJ2-7; abundance: NA; v_gene: TRBV5-1; d_gene: NA; CDR3nt: TGCGCCAGCAGCCTAACCGGGGACTACGAGCAGTACTTC; CDR3aa: CASSLTGDYEQYF
j_gene: TRBJ2-3; abundance: medium-sized; v_gene: TRBV9; d_gene: NA; CDR3nt: TGTGCCAGCAGCGAGGGGTACTGGGATACGCAGTATTTT; CDR3aa: CASSEGYWDTQYF
j_gene: TRBJ2-3; abundance: medium-sized; v_gene: TRBV20-1; d_gene: TRBD2; CDR3nt: TGCAGTGCTAGAGATGCGGGAGAGGCAGATACGCAGTATTTT; CDR3aa: CSARDAGEADTQYF
j_gene: TRBJ1-5; abundance: many; v_gene: TRBV4-2; d_gene: TRBD1; CDR3nt: TGTGCCAGCAGCCAAGAAGCAGGGGGGGTGATTAGCAATCAGCCCCAGCATTTT; CDR3aa: CASSQEAGGVISNQPQHF
j_gene: TRBJ2-1; abundance: NA; v_gene: TRBV5-5; d_gene: TRBD2; CDR3nt: TGTGCCAGCAGCGTCACTAGCGAACCAGAGCAGTTCTTC; CDR3aa: CASSVTSEPEQFF
j_gene: TRBJ1-4; abundance: medium-sized; v_gene: TRBV28; d_gene: TRBD1; CDR3nt: TGTGCCAGCAGAGCCACCGGGACAGGCGCTAAGAAACTGTTTTTT; CDR3aa: CASRATGTGAKKLFF
j_gene: TRBJ2-3; abundance: medium-sized; v_gene: TRBV7-9; d_gene: TRBD2; CDR3nt: TGTGCCAGCAGCTTATATCCGGGAGGGGGCACAGATACGCAGTATTTT; CDR3aa: CASSLYPGGGTDTQYF
j_gene: TRBJ2-1; abundance: medium-sized; v_gene: TRBV9; d_gene: TRBD2; CDR3nt: TGTGCCAGCAGCTATAGCGGGGGGGCCTACAATGAGCAGTTCTTC; CDR3aa: CASSYSGGAYNEQFF
j_gene: TRBJ1-1; abundance: NA; v_gene: TRBV20-1; d_gene: NA; CDR3nt: TGCAGTGCCCCCCAAGGGGCGGGCACTGAAGCTTTCTTT; CDR3aa: CSAPQGAGTEAFF
j_gene: TRBJ2-1; abundance: medium-sized; v_gene: TRBV9; d_gene: NA; CDR3nt: TGTGCCAGCAGCGTGCGTCCGGACTCCTACAATGAGCAGTTCTTC; CDR3aa: CASSVRPDSYNEQFF
j_gene: TRBJ2-3; abundance: NA; v_gene: TRBV15; d_gene: NA; CDR3nt: TGTGCCACCAGCAGAGTGTGGGATACGCAGTATTTT; CDR3aa: CATSRVWDTQYF
j_gene: TRBJ1-1; abundance: medium-sized; v_gene: TRBV11-1; d_gene: TRBD1; CDR3nt: TGTGCCAGCAGCCAGAAACAGGGGTTGACTGAAGCTTTCTTT; CDR3aa: CASSQKQGLTEAFF
j_gene: TRBJ2-4; abundance: few; v_gene: TRBV28; d_gene: TRBD1; CDR3nt: TGTGCCAGCAGTGGACAGGGGGTAAACATTCAGTACTTC; CDR3aa: CASSGQGVNIQYF
j_gene: TRBJ2-6; abundance: medium-sized; v_gene: TRBV12-3/TRBV12-4; d_gene: NA; CDR3nt: TGTGCCAGCGGGGTTTCAAGCTCTGGGGCCAACGTCCTGACTTTC; CDR3aa: CASGVSSSGANVLTF
j_gene: TRBJ1-4; abundance: once; v_gene: TRBV18; d_gene: TRBD1; CDR3nt: TGTGCCAGCTCACCGCGGACAGGGGGTTCTACTAATGAAAAACTGTTTTTT; CDR3aa: CASSPRTGGSTNEKLFF
j_gene: TRBJ2-6; abundance: NA; v_gene: TRBV7-6; d_gene: NA; CDR3nt: TGTGCCAGCAGCTCCATCTCTGGGGCCAACGTCCTGACTTTC; CDR3aa: CASSSISGANVLTF
j_gene: TRBJ2-1; abundance: medium-sized; v_gene: TRBV3-1; d_gene: NA; CDR3nt: TGTGCCAGCAGCACTACGGATGAGCAGTTCTTC; CDR3aa: CASSTTDEQFF
j_gene: TRBJ2-7; abundance: medium-sized; v_gene: TRBV12-2; d_gene: NA; CDR3nt: TGTGCAAGTCGCTTAGGGTGGGGTCCGACAGCCGCACACTACGAGCAGTACTTC; CDR3aa: CASRLGWGPTAAHYEQYF
j_gene: TRBJ2-1; abundance: NA; v_gene: TRBV27; d_gene: NA; CDR3nt: TGTGCCAGCAGTTCCCCGTCCAGCGTGAGCTCCTACAATGAGCAGTTCTTC; CDR3aa: CASSSPSSVSSYNEQFF